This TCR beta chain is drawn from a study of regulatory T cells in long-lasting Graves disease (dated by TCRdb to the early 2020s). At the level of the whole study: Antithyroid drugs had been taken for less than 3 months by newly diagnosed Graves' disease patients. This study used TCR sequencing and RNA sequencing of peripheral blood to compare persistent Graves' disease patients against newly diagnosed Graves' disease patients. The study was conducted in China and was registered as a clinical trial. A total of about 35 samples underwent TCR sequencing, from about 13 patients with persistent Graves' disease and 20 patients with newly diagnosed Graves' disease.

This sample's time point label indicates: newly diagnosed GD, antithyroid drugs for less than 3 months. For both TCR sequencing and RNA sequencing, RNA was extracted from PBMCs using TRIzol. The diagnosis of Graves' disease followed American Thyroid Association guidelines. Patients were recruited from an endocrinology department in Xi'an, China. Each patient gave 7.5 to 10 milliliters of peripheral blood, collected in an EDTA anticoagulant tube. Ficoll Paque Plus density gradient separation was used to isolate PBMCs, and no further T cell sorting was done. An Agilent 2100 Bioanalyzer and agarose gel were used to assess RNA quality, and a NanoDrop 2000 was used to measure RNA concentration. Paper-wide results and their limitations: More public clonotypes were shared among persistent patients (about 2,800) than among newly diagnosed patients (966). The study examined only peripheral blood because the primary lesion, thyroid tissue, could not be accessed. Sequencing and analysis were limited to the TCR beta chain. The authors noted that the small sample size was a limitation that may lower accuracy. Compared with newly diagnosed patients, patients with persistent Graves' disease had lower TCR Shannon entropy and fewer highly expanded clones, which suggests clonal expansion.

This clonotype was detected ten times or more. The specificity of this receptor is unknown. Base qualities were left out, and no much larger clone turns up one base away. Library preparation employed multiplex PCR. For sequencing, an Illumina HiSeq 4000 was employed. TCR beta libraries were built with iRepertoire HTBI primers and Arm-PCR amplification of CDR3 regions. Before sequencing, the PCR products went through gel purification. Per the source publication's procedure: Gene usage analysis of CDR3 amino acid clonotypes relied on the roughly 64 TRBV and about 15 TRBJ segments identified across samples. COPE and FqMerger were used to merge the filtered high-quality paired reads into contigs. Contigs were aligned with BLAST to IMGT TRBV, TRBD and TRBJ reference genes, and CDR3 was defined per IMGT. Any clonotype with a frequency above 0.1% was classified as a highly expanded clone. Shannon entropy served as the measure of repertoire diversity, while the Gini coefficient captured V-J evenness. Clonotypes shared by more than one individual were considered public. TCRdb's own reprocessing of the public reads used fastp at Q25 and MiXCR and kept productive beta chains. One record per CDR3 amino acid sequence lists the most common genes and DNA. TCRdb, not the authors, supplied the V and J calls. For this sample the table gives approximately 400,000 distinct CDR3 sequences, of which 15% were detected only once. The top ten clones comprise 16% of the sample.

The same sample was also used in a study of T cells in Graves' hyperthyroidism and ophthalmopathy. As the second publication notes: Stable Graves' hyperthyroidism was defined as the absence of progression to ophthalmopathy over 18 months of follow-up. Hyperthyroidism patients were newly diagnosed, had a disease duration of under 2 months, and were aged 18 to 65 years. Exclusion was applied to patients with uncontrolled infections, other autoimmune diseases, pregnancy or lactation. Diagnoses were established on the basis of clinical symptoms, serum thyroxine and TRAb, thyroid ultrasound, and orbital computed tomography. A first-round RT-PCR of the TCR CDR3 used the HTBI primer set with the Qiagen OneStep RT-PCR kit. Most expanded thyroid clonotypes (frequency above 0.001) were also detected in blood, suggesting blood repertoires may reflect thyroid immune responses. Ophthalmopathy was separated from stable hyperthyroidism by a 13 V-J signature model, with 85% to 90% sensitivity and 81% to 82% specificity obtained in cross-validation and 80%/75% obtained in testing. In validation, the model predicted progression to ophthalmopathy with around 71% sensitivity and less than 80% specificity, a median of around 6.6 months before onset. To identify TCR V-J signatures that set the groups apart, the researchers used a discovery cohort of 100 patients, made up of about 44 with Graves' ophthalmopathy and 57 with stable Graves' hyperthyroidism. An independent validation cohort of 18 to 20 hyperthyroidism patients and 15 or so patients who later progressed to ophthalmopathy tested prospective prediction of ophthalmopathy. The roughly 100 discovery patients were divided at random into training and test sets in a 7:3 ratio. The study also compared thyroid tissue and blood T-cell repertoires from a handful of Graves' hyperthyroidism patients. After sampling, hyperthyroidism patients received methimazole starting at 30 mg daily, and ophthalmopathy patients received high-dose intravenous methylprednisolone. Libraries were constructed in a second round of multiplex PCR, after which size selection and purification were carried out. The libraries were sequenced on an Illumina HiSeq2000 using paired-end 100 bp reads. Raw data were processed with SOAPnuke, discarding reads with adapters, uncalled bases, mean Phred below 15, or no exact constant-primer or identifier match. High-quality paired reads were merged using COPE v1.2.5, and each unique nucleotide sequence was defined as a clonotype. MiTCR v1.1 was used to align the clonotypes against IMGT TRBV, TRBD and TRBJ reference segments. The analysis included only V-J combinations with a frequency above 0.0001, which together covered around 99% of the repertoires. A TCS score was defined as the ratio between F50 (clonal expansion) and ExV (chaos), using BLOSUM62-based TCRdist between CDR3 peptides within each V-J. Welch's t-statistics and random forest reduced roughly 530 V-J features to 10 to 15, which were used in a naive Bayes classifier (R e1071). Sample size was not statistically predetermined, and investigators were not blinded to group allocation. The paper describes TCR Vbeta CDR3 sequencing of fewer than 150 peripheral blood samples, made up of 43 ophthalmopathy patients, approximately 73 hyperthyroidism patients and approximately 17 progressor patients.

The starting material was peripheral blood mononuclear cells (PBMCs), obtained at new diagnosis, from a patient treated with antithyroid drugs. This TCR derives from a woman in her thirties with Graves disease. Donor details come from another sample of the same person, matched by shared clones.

The CDR3 region: CASSLTGGKETQYF. The DNA reads as follows: TGTGCCAGCAGTTTAACAGGCGGGAAGGAGACCCAGTACTTC. Recombination connected TRBV28 to TRBJ2-5, and TRBD2 may be the D gene, going by 6 matching bases. CDR1 and CDR2 were assigned from the germline V gene as MDHEN and SYDVKM. V and J lose 2 bases and 5 bases, and a span of 12 bases separates them. The CDR3 starts with the cysteine, ends with the phenylalanine, and has 14 residues. Just CDR3 DNA is preserved here, 42 bases in frame from base 1.